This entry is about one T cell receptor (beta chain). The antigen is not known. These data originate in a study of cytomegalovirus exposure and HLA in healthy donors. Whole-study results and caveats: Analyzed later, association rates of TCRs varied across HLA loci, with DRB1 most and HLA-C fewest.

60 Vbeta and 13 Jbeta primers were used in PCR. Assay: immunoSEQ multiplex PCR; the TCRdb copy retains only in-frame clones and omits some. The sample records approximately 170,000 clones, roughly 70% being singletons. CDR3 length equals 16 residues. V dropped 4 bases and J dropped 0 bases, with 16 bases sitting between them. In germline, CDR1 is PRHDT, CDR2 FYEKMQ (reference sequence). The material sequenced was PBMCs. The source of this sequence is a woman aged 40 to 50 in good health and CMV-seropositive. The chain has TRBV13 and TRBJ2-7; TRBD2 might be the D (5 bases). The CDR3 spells CASSSNLAPSSYEQYF. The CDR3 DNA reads TGTGCCAGCAGCTCCAATCTAGCTCCTAGCTCCTACGAGCAGTACTTC. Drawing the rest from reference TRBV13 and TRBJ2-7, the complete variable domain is AAGVIQSPRHLIKEKRETATLKCYPIPRHDTVYWYQQGPGQDPQFLISFYEKMQSDKGSIPDRFSAQQFSDYHSELNMSSLELGDSALYFCASSSNLAPSSYEQYFGPGTRLTVT.